These 7 T cell receptor beta chains were sequenced from one sample in a study of blood T cell repertoires in COVID-19. Sequenced by immunoSEQ multiplex PCR; TCRdb stores in-frame clones only, minus some. This repertoire shows 50,000 to 75,000 clones, around four fifths found once; its top ten account for 13% to 15%. Sequencing used peripheral blood. Receptor source: a man in his 60s with COVID-19, enrolled during active disease.

The gene calls are TRBV10-2 and TRBJ2-7, with D unclear. Trimming took off 5 bases at V and 2 bases at J, with 10 bases between the two ends. Germline-derived CDR1 and CDR2 are WSHSY and SAAADI. The CDR3 extends over 13 amino acids. CDR3 nucleotide sequence: TGCGCCAGCAGTCTTGGTCCGGCCTACGAGCAGTACTTC. Translation gives CASSLGPAYEQYF.

V is TRBV4-2 and J is TRBJ1-2; 9 bases line up with TRBD1. Germline V CDR1 and CDR2: LGHNA, YNFKEQ. Germline trimming cut 5 bases from V and 8 bases from J; bases unmatched to any gene: 3. This CDR3 is 12 amino acids long. As DNA, the CDR3 is TGTGCCAGCAGCAGGGACAGGGACGGCTACACCTTC. It specifies CASSRDRDGYTF.

This clone has a handful of counts. The CDR3 DNA sequence: TGCAGCGCTCCCACAGGGGGTATCACCGGGGAGCTGTTTTTT. Translation gives CSAPTGGITGELFF. The chain carries TRBV29-1 and TRBJ2-2; 8 bases line up with TRBD1. This CDR3 spans 14 amino acids. V trimming: 7 bases; J trimming: 4 bases; junction bases outside the gene matches: 8. CDR1 SQVTM and CDR2 ANQGSEA come from the germline V gene.

This chain connects TRBV7-9 to TRBJ2-2; D unclear. The CDR3 is 11 amino acids. Germline CDR1 and CDR2: SEHNR and FQNEAQ (reference sequence). V gave up 4 bases and J gave up 8 bases, with 5 bases separating them. The chain's CDR3 is CASSSYGELFF. The CDR3 bases are TGTGCCAGCAGCTCTTATGGGGAGCTGTTTTTT.

This clone is a singleton in its sample. The chain links TRBV12-3 or TRBV12-4 to TRBJ1-6; D is unclear. With 8 bases removed from V and 10 bases from J, the gap between germline ends came to 9 bases. The CDR3 sequence is 11 residues long. In DNA form, the CDR3 reads TGTGCCAGCCCGAAGCGGTCACCCCTCCACTTT. Translating gives CASPKRSPLHF.

The chain combines TRBV19 with TRBJ2-7; weak D call: TRBD1 (7 bases). The CDR3 is 12 residues long. Germline CDR1 is LNHDA and CDR2 is SQIVND (reference sequence). V lost 2 bases and J 7 bases, leaving 9 bases between the germline ends. This CDR3 reads CASSISGGEQYF. The CDR3 nucleotides are TGTGCCAGTAGTATATCAGGGGGGGAGCAGTACTTC.

This chain connects TRBV6-2 or TRBV6-3 to TRBJ2-2; the match to TRBD2 covers 10 bases. The CDR3 runs 16 residues. Trimming took 4 bases from V and 3 from J; bases not matched to a gene: 5. Germline CDR1 and CDR2: MNHEY and SVGEGT. DNA for the CDR3: TGTGCCAGCAGTTCCTCCGGGACTAGCGACACCGGGGAGCTGTTTTTT. This encodes CASSSSGTSDTGELFF.